This T cell receptor (beta chain) derives from a study of early T cells in non-severe SARS-CoV-2 infection. This CDR3 has 13 amino acids. Germline V gene data show CDR1 as DFQATT and CDR2 as SNEGSKA (reference sequence). Trimming pared 3 bases from V and 5 bases from J, leaving 13 bases between. Individual cDNA molecules received unique molecular identifiers. TCRdb reprocessed the 5' RACE reads with MiXCR, giving one entry per CDR3 protein. The sample yields around 28,000 distinct CDR3 sequences, 4.5% to 6.5% seen once. Sequencing was done on a sample of whole blood. The chain joins TRBV20-1 to TRBJ2-5; the D is unclear. This TCR was recovered from an adult who was a healthcare worker with PCR-confirmed SARS-CoV-2 infection or an uninfected control (not recorded which). CDR3 sequence reads: CSARSPPAETQYF. In DNA, the CDR3 is TGCAGTGCTAGGTCTCCTCCCGCGGAGACCCAGTACTTC.